This TCR beta chain stems from a study of shared clonotypes between healthy human individuals. The table came from immunoSEQ multiplex PCR; TCRdb's copy has only in-frame clones and leaves some out. The repertoire holds over 1.5 million clones, with around 98% as singletons. Notes on this clone: Its antigen is currently unknown.

Findings and caveats of the study: The genetic and exposure-history diversity represented was limited by few donors. Naive subsets generally exceeded memory subsets in estimated richness.

Donors were Caucasian adults residing in Nashville, Tennessee, USA. Trimming removed 5 bases at V and 4 bases at J, with 11 bases between. The germline V gene has CDR1 SEHNR and CDR2 FQNEAQ (reference sequence). This CDR3 comprises 13 residues. Sequencing was performed on naive CD4+ T cells sorted from blood. The subset denotes: CD45RA+ positively selected. This sequence originates from a man aged 25 to 40 in good health. V is TRBV7-9 and J is TRBJ2-5; D is undetermined. The CDR3 DNA reads TGTGCCAGCAGCCGCCCCCCCCGAGAGACCCAGTACTTC. Amino acids: CASSRPPRETQYF.